This entry lists 15 T cell receptor beta chains sequenced from one sample in a study of response to subunit inactivated influenza vaccine. MiXCR, run by TCRdb on the RT-PCR reads, gives a single entry per CDR3 protein. The data contain 300,000 to 350,000 distinct CDR3 sequences, about a fifth of them singletons. The sequencing used PBMCs from blood, collected about 19 months after vaccination. The receptors come from a man between 45 and 75 years old who received an inactivated influenza vaccine.

With regard to this clonotype: The junction shows a germline mismatch at one end, possibly a read error. This chain joins TRBV6-2 or TRBV6-3 and TRBJ2-7; maybe TRBD2 (6 bases). This CDR3 is built from 16 residues. Looked up from germline, CDR1 is MNHEY and CDR2 is SVGEGT. Written as DNA, the CDR3 is TGTGCCAGCAGCCCTCGTAGTCTAGCGTCCTCCAACGAGCAGTACTTC. Amino acids: CASSPRSLASSNEQYF.

The CDR3 DNA sequence: TGTGCCAGCAGCCAAGAGGGGATGTTGTCCAAAAACATTCAGTACTTC. Its protein product is CASSQEGMLSKNIQYF. The chain couples TRBV3-1 to TRBJ2-4, with no clear D. The CDR3 spans 16 residues. Germline assignment: CDR1 LGHDT and CDR2 YNNKEL (reference sequence). V dropped 0 bases and J dropped 2 bases, with 11 bases sitting between them.

CDR3 sequence: CASAPGQGRSGELFF. CDR3 coding DNA: TGTGCCAGCGCTCCGGGACAGGGACGCTCCGGGGAGCTGTTTTTT. J is TRBJ2-2 and V is TRBV25-1, with 9 bases lining up with TRBD1. Germline V gene data show CDR1 as MGHDK and CDR2 as SYGVNS. V lost 8 bases and J lost 6; bases outside the gene matches: 10. The CDR3 sequence is 15 residues long. Based on the CDR3 plus reference TRBV25-1 and TRBJ2-2, the full variable domain is EADIYQTPRYLVIGTGKKITLECSQTMGHDKMYWYQQDPGMELHLIHYSYGVNSTEKGDLSSESTVSRIRTEHFPLTLESARPSHTSQYLCASAPGQGRSGELFFGEGSRLTVL.

Only a few counts were recorded for this clonotype. The rearrangement uses TRBV2 and TRBJ2-2; a possible D gene is TRBD2 (5 bases). The CDR3 covers 14 residues. Trimming stripped 5 bases from V and 8 bases from J, with 15 bases between. Germline loops: CDR1 SNHLY, CDR2 FYNNEI. CDR3 in amino acids: CASSTGLTAGELFF. In nucleotides, the CDR3 is TGTGCCAGCAGTACTGGACTCACGGCTGGGGAGCTGTTTTTT.

This clonotype was picked up many times. The J gene is TRBJ1-1, the V gene TRBV7-9; D possibly corresponds to TRBD1 (6 bases). The CDR3 has 16 amino acids. Trimming pared 5 bases from V and 0 bases from J, leaving 16 bases between. Germline loops: CDR1 SEHNR, CDR2 FQNEAQ (reference sequence). The CDR3 loop reads CASSLSGGPMNTEAFF. The CDR3 DNA follows: TGTGCCAGCAGCCTCAGTGGGGGGCCCATGAACACTGAAGCTTTCTTT.

This chain uses TRBV11-1 with TRBJ2-5; D is ambiguous. V was clipped by 2 bases and J by 5 bases, with 9 bases between them. The CDR3 consists of 13 residues. In germline, CDR1 is SGHAT, CDR2 FQDESV (reference sequence). CDR3 sequence reads: CASSLSFRETQYF. DNA for the CDR3: TGTGCCAGCAGCTTATCGTTCAGGGAGACCCAGTACTTC.

In its sample, this clonotype was seen many times. V is TRBV29-1 and J is TRBJ1-1, with 7 bases that match TRBD1. The CDR3 loop spans 12 amino acids. CDR1 SQVTM and CDR2 ANQGSEA come from the germline V gene. Trimming cost V 7 bases and J 4 bases; bases outside gene matches: 6. The CDR3 coding sequence is TGCAGCGCCCTTGGGACAGCCACTGAAGCTTTCTTT. It translates to CSALGTATEAFF.

This clonotype occurred many times. V is TRBV4-1 and J is TRBJ2-5; 12 nucleotides line up with TRBD2. V gave up 3 bases and J gave up 5 bases; unmatched junction bases: 4. This CDR3 region has 15 residues. The V gene's germline CDR1 is MGHRA and CDR2 YSYEKL. The CDR3 DNA reads TGCGCCAGCAGCCAGACTAGCGGGGGCGTCGAGACCCAGTACTTC. Its protein product is CASSQTSGGVETQYF.

This clonotype has more than one count but fewer than ten. The rearrangement uses TRBV29-1 and TRBJ2-1; 14 nucleotides align to TRBD2. This CDR3 comprises 15 residues. V dropped 7 bases and J dropped 10; count of bases not matched to a gene: 12. The germline CDR1 and CDR2 sequences are SQVTM and ANQGSEA. The CDR3 sequence: CSAETGTSGRGEQFF. CDR3 nucleotides: TGCAGCGCCGAAACCGGGACTAGCGGGAGAGGAGAGCAGTTCTTC.

This clonotype was seen a few times. This rearrangement joins TRBV7-8 to TRBJ1-6, with D unresolved. The CDR3 spans 13 residues. Germline CDR1 reads SGHVS; CDR2 reads FQNEAQ. Trimming left V 5 bases short and J 9 bases short, with 11 bases between. The DNA of the CDR3 is TGTGCCAGCAGCCCAGAAGTCGCTTCACCCCTCCACTTT. Amino acid sequence: CASSPEVASPLHF. The full variable domain, in which reference TRBV7-8 and TRBJ1-6 provide the parts outside the CDR3, is GAGVSQSPRYKVAKRGQDVALRCDPISGHVSLFWYQQALGQGPEFLTYFQNEAQLDKSGLPSDRFFAERPEGSVSTLKIQRTQQEDSAVYLCASSPEVASPLHFGNGTRLTVT.

The J gene is TRBJ2-7, the V gene TRBV5-1; D may be TRBD1 (6 bases). The CDR3 is 15 amino acids. The germline CDR1 and CDR2 sequences are SGHRS and YFSETQ. Deletions cut 0 bases from V and 2 bases from J, with 12 bases between. CDR3 residues: CASSLGPTGAYEQYF. The DNA for the CDR3 is TGCGCCAGCAGCTTGGGTCCGACAGGAGCCTACGAGCAGTACTTC.

This clonotype was seen more than once but under ten times. The rearrangement joins TRBV12-2 to TRBJ2-1; TRBD2, as called in the table, went unchecked against the DNA. TRBV12-2 is a documented pseudogene. The CDR3 runs 14 residues. The CDR3 is CATTGTSGYNEQFF. In DNA form, the CDR3 reads TGTGCAACAACCGGGACTAGCGGCTACAATGAGCAGTTCTTC.

In this sample, this clonotype turned up a few times. One end of the junction is discordant with germline, which a read error may explain. The rearrangement uses TRBV14 and TRBJ1-1; a possible D gene is TRBD1 (5 bases). CDR1 is SGHDN, CDR2 FVKESK, per germline. CDR3 length: 14 residues. The CDR3 bases are TGTGCCAGCAACCAACTCGGCCCGGGGCATGAAGCTTTCTTT. Translation gives CASNQLGPGHEAFF.

CDR3 protein: CASSLERQGRETEAFF. The CDR3 region has the DNA TGTGCCAGCAGTTTAGAGCGACAGGGCCGGGAAACTGAAGCTTTCTTT. The chain carries TRBV6-5 and TRBJ1-1, with TRBD1 matching over 7 bases. The CDR3 runs to 16 residues. Per the germline V gene, CDR1 is MNHEY and CDR2 is SVGAGI. V lost 4 bases and J lost 5; bases outside the gene matches: 13.

The chain carries TRBV9 and TRBJ1-1, with unresolved D. The V and J ends lost 0 bases and 0 bases respectively, with 6 bases between them. The CDR3 is 14 amino acids. Germline-derived CDR1 and CDR2 are SGDLS and YYNGEE. The CDR3 spells CASSVGSMNTEAFF. CDR3 in DNA: TGTGCCAGCAGCGTAGGGAGTATGAACACTGAAGCTTTCTTT.